The TCR beta chain described here comes from a study of T-cell memory formation after mild COVID-19. Study-level information: The TCR clusters were mostly specific to one donor.

Using its own MiXCR run on the 5' RACE reads, TCRdb lists one record per CDR3 protein. The data hold hundreds of thousands of distinct CDR3 sequences, with 28% observed a single time. In its sample, this clonotype was seen a few times. No antigen is known for it. This CDR3 spans 16 amino acids. V lost 0 bases, J lost 1 base, and 4 bases stayed unmatched. Looked up from germline, CDR1 is SGHRS and CDR2 is YFSETQ. The study's findings and limits: Second-wave clones with a day 37 peak had unconfirmed SARS-CoV-2 specificity. Cross-reactive memory apparently joined, as some responding clones appeared in pre-infection memory.

The gene calls are TRBV5-1 and TRBJ2-7; 10 nucleotides match TRBD2. This clonotype was obtained from an adult woman who had mild COVID-19 (a few samples of this study predate the infection). Cell type and time point are not known. Input material: PBMCs or a T cell subset sorted from them (not recorded which). The CDR3 is CASSLAGLAVSYEQYF. The CDR3 bases are TGCGCCAGCAGCTTGGCAGGACTAGCGGTTTCCTACGAGCAGTACTTC.